The 5 T cell receptor beta chains given below trace back to one sample, sequenced in a study of T cell responses to AZD1222 COVID-19 vaccine. Profiled with immunoSEQ multiplex PCR; TCRdb holds only in-frame clones, not every one. Found here are 110,000 to 150,000 clones, just under 95% of them singletons; the top ten hold 9.5% to 15%. Material: peripheral blood, obtained after recovery from COVID-19. Receptors were obtained from an adult who had recovered from COVID-19.

This clone has only one observation. The chain combines TRBV9 with TRBJ2-7; D may be TRBD2 (6 bases). The germline V and J ends were trimmed by 1 base and 10 bases, with 18 bases remaining between them. This CDR3 contains 14 residues. The germline gives CDR1 SGDLS, CDR2 YYNGEE. CDR3 protein: CASSVTASESAQYF. In nucleotides, the CDR3 is TGTGCCAGCAGCGTAACAGCTAGCGAGTCCGCTCAGTACTTC.

V usage is TRBV2 and J usage is TRBJ1-2; possibly TRBD1 for D (6 bases). The CDR3 sequence is 12 residues long. Per the germline V gene, CDR1 is SNHLY and CDR2 is FYNNEI. Trimming stripped 8 bases from V and 5 bases from J, with 12 bases between. The CDR3 sequence: CASFGGHYGYTF. In nucleotides, the CDR3 is TGTGCCAGCTTCGGGGGACATTATGGCTACACCTTC.

CDR3: CASSSGGYGYEQYF. The DNA of the CDR3 is TGTGCCAGCAGCTCAGGGGGCTATGGCTACGAGCAGTACTTC. The J gene is TRBJ2-7, the V gene TRBV6-5, with 8 bases aligning to TRBD1. V trimming: 6 bases; J trimming: 3 bases; junction bases outside the gene matches: 7. CDR1 and CDR2 (germline): MNHEY, SVGAGI. This CDR3 spans 14 amino acids.

The chain employs TRBV6-5 and TRBJ2-3; 7 nucleotides align to TRBD2. Germline V gene lookup returns CDR1 MNHEY and CDR2 SVGAGI. With V trimmed by 5 bases and J by 4 bases, 6 bases remained unmatched. The CDR3 has 14 residues. CDR3 DNA sequence: TGTGCCAGCAGTCAGGGCGGGAGCGCAGATACGCAGTATTTT. Encoded protein: CASSQGGSADTQYF.

This chain links TRBV28 with TRBJ2-1; possible D gene TRBD2, 6 bases. CDR1 MDHEN and CDR2 SYDVKM come from the germline V gene. V was clipped by 2 bases and J by 8 bases, with 13 bases between them. This CDR3 spans 14 amino acids. CDR3 amino acids: CASSLEGTEDEQFF. The DNA for the CDR3 is TGTGCCAGCAGTTTAGAGGGGACTGAGGATGAGCAGTTCTTC.